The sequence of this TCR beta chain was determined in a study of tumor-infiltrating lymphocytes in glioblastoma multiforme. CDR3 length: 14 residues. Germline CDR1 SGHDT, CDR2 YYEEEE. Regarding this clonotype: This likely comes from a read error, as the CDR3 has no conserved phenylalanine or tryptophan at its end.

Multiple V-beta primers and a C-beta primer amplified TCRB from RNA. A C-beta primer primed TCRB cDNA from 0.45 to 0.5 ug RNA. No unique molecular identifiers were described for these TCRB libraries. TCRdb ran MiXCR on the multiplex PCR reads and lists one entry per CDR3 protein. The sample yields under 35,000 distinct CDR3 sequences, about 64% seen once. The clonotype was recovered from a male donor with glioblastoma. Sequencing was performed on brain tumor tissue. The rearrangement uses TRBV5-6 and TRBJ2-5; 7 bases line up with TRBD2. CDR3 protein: CARSSTSAQETQYL. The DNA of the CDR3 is TGTGCCAGGAGCTCCACTAGCGCCCAAGAGACCCAGTACTTA.